This T cell receptor beta chain was sequenced during a study of identical twins. Study conclusions and caveats: Out-of-frame alpha sequences shared by twins showed excess low generation probability.

cDNA carried unique molecular identifiers, and a universal primer site was added by template switching. A single record per CDR3 protein comes from TCRdb applying MiXCR to the 5' RACE reads. In the table there are around 1.7 million distinct CDR3 sequences, about 32% of which are singletons. This clonotype was counted a single time. Antigen specificity is unknown. The CDR3 runs to 17 residues. V dropped 7 bases and J dropped 0; count of bases not matched to a gene: 12. The germline CDR1 and CDR2 sequences are MNHNS and SASEGT. This sequence joins TRBV6-1 and TRBJ2-4; 7 bases fit TRBD1. This TCR derives from a newborn girl in good health. What was sequenced was cord blood. As DNA, the CDR3 is TGTGCCAGCATCATCCGGGACAGTCTTCTAGCCAAAAACATTCAGTACTTC. Translating gives CASIIRDSLLAKNIQYF.